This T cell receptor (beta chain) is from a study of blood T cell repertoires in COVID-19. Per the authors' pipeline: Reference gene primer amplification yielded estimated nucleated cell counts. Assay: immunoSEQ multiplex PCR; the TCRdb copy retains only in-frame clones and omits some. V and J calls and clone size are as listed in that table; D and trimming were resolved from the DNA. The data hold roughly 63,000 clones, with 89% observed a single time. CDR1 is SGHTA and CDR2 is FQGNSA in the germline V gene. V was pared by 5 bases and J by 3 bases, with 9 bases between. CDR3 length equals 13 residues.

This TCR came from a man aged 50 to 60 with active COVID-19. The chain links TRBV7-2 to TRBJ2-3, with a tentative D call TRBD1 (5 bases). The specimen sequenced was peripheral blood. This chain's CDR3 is CASSGALTDTQYF. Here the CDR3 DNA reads TGTGCCAGCAGCGGGGCTTTAACAGATACGCAGTATTTT.